The T cell receptor (beta chain) under discussion was sequenced for a study of CD8 T cells in ankylosing spondylitis. Study results and limitations: In ankylosing spondylitis blood, a motif of roughly 8 highly homologous TCR beta variants appeared characteristic. The study looked at matched synovial fluid samples from ankylosing spondylitis patients. Disease-linked clones were reported to be significantly enriched there.

It was by quantitative 5'-RACE with molecular barcodes that TCR beta libraries were made. TCRdb re-called the 5' RACE reads through MiXCR, storing one row per CDR3 protein. The table lists around 150,000 distinct CDR3 sequences, 30% to 40% of them singletons. Germline CDR1 reads MDHEN; CDR2 reads SYDVKM. CDR3 length: 16 amino acids. Trimming took 5 bases from V and 1 from J, leaving 17 bases between them. This clonotype occurred a few times. Its antigen is as yet unknown. The V and J genes are TRBV28 and TRBJ2-5; the D gene is possibly TRBD2 (5 bases). Sequences were obtained from synovial fluid, either unsorted or a sorted T cell fraction (not recorded which). The receptor comes from a male donor with ankylosing spondylitis. Here the CDR3 DNA reads TGTGCCAGCAGTGATTTGAGAAGCGGACTCCAAGAGACCCAGTACTTC. Translation: CASSDLRSGLQETQYF.